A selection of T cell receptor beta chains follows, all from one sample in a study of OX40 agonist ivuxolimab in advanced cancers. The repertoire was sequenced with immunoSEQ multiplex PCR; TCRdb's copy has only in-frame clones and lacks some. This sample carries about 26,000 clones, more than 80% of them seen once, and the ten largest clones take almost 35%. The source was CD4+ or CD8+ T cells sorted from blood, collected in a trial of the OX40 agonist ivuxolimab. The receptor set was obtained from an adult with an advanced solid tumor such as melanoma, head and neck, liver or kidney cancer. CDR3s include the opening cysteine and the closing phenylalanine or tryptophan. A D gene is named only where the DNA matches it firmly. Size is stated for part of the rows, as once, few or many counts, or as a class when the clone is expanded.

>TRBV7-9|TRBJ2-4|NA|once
TGTGCCAGCAGCATTCAAACCAAAAACATTCAGTACTTC
CASSIQTKNIQYF
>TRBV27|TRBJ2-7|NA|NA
TGTGCCAGCGGCGGCCCCGAGCAGTACTTC
CASGGPEQYF
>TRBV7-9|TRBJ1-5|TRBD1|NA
TGTGCCAGCAGCTTGGGACAGGGTTCCTCTTCCCTCAATCAGCCCCAGCATTTT
CASSLGQGSSSLNQPQHF
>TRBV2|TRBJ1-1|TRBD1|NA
TGTGCCAGCGGGACAGTTGAAGCTTTCTTT
CASGTVEAFF
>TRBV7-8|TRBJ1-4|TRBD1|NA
TGTGCCAGCAGCTTGATCCCGGGACAGTTCCCCCCAAATGAAAAACTGTTTTTT
CASSLIPGQFPPNEKLFF
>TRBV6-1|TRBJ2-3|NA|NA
TGTGCCAGCAGTGAATCAGGGGATACGCAGTATTTT
CASSESGDTQYF
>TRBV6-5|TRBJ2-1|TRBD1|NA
TGTGCCAGCAGTTACTCGAACAGGGGCGGCTACAATGAGCAGTTCTTC
CASSYSNRGGYNEQFF
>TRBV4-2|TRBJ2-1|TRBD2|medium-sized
TGTGCCAGCAGGACGACTAGCGGGAGCGGTGAGCAGTTCTTC
CASRTTSGSGEQFF
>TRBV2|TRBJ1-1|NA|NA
TGTGCCAGCGAAGTTGAGAGTGAAGCTTTCTTT
CASEVESEAFF
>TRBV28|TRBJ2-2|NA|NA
TGTGCCAGCAGTTTCTTTGGTGTGAGTTGGGCGACCGGGGAGCTGTTTTTT
CASSFFGVSWATGELFF
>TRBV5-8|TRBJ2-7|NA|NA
TGTGCCAGCTCACCAGGGGCCGAGCAGTACTTC
CASSPGAEQYF
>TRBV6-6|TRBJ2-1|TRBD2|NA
TGTGCCAGCAGTGGGACTAGCGGGTCCTACAATGAGCAGTTCTTC
CASSGTSGSYNEQFF
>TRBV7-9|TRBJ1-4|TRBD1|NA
TGTGCCAGCAGCCCCCCCGAAGGGACAGGGGGCGAAAAACTGTTTTTT
CASSPPEGTGGEKLFF
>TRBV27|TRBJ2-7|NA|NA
TGTGCCAGCAGTTATCAGCTCTCCTACGAGCAGTACTTC
CASSYQLSYEQYF
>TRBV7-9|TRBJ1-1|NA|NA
TGTGCCAGCAGCTTAGCCACCGGGAAAACTGAAGCTTTCTTT
CASSLATGKTEAFF
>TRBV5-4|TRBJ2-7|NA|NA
TGTGCCAGCAGCCCGGAAGGCCTAGAGGGCGAGCAGTACTTC
CASSPEGLEGEQYF
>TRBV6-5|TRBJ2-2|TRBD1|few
TGTGCCAGCAGTTACGGGACAGTCGAGGCCGGGGAGCTGTTTTTT
CASSYGTVEAGELFF
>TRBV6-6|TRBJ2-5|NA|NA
TGTGCCAGCAGTTACTCAGGTTACCAAGAGACCCAGTACTTC
CASSYSGYQETQYF
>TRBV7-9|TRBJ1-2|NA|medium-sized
TGTGCCAGCAGCTTAGGGGGCCTCGGCTACACCTTC
CASSLGGLGYTF
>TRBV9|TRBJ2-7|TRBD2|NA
TGTGCCAGCAGCCCCTATAGACTAGCGGGTGGTGACGAGCAGTACTTC
CASSPYRLAGGDEQYF